This TCR beta chain comes out of a study of cytomegalovirus exposure and HLA in healthy donors. General study points: The study put about 180 TCR beta chains on its list as cytomegalovirus-associated. TCR beta V- and J-gene trimming, according to a later analysis, was linked to a missense DCLRE1C variant.

The PCR ran on 60 Vbeta and 13 Jbeta primers. TCRdb keeps only in-frame clones here, not all; method: immunoSEQ multiplex PCR. Here the sample spans approximately 280,000 clones, 85% to 90% being singletons. The table lists this clone with a few counts. The antigen is not known. Looked up from germline, CDR1 is SQVTM and CDR2 is ANQGSEA. This CDR3 has 12 residues. V shed 4 bases and J shed 3 bases, with 9 bases lying between them. The clonotype was recovered from a woman aged 18-30 years in good health and CMV-seronegative. Material for sequencing was PBMCs. V and J are TRBV29-1 and TRBJ2-5; tentative D call: TRBD1 (6 bases). The CDR3, as DNA: TGCAGCGTTGGAAACAGGGAAGAGACCCAGTACTTC. Protein product: CSVGNREETQYF.